The sequence of this T cell receptor beta chain was determined in a study of CD4 T cells in relation to SARS-CoV-2 and coronaviruses. Turning to the study itself: Controls used an HIV-1 Nef peptide pool or no peptide.

The CDR3 has 15 amino acids. V gave up 2 bases and J gave up 2 bases; unmatched junction bases: 5. Germline CDR1 SGHRS, CDR2 YFSETQ. Repertoires were generated with immunoSEQ multiplex PCR, while TCRdb's copy carries only in-frame clones and drops some. Of approximately 24,000 clones listed, around 76% are singletons. CD4+ T cells from unexposed donors were obtained before the COVID-19 pandemic (2011-2018). Isolation of CD4+ T cells took place after around 11 days in culture. To note about this clone: Its antigen is not identified.

Points from the study as a whole: The cross-reactivity analysis covered only spike protein, not other viral proteins. Roughly three fifths of donors had memory CD4+ clonotypes crossrecognizing SARS-CoV-2 and common cold coronavirus spike.

The clonotype originates from a human donor in good health. The V gene is TRBV5-1, the J gene TRBJ2-5, with 8 positions matching TRBD2. Sequenced sample: CD4+ T cells from PBMCs, cultured in vitro. As DNA, the CDR3 is TGCGCCAGCAGCTTCAGCCTAGCGGGTCAAGAGACCCAGTACTTC. Its translation: CASSFSLAGQETQYF.